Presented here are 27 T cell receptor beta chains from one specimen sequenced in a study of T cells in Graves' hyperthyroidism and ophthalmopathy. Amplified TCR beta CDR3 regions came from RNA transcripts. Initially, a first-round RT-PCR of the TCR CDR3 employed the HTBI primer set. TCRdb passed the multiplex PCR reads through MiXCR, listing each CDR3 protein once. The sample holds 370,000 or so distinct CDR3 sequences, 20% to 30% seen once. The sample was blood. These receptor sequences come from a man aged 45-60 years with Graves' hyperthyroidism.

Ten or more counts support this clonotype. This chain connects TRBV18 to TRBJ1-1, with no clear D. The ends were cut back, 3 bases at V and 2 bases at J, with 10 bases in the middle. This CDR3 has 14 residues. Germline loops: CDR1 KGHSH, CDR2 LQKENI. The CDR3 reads CASSPIVGNTEAFF. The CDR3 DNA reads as TGTGCCAGCTCACCTATCGTTGGTAACACTGAAGCTTTCTTT.

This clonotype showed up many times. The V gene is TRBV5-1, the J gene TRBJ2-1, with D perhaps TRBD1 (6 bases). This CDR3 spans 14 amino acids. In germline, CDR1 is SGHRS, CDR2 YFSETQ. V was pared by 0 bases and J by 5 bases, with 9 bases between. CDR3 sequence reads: CASSLGGQNNEQFF. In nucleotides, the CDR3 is TGCGCCAGCAGCTTGGGCGGACAGAACAATGAGCAGTTCTTC.

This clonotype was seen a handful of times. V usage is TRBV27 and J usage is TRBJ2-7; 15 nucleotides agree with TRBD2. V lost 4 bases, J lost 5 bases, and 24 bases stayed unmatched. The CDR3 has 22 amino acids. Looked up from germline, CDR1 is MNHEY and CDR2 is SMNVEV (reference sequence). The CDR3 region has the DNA TGTGCCAGCAGTTGCCCCCGGGACACAGACCTAGGACTAGCGGGAGGGGCGGACGAGCAGTACTTC. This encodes CASSCPRDTDLGLAGGADEQYF.

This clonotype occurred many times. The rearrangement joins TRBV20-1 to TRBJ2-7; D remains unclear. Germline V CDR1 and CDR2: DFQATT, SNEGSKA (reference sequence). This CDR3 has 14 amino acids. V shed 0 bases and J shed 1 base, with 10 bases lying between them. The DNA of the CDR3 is TGCAGTGCTAGAGATCGCCGGCAGTCCTACGAGCAGTACTTC. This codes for CSARDRRQSYEQYF.

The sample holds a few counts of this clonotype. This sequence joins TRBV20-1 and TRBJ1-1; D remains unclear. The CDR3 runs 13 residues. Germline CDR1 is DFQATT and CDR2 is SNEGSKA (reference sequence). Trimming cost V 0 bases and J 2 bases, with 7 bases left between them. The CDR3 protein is CSARDPVNTEAFF. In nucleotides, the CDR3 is TGCAGTGCTAGAGATCCCGTCAACACTGAAGCTTTCTTT.

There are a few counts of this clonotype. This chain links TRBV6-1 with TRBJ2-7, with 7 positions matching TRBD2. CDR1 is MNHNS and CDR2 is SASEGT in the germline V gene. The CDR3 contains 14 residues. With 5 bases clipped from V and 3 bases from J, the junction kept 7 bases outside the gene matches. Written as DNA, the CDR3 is TGTGCCAGCAGTCCCCTAGCGGACCTCTACGAGCAGTACTTC. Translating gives CASSPLADLYEQYF.

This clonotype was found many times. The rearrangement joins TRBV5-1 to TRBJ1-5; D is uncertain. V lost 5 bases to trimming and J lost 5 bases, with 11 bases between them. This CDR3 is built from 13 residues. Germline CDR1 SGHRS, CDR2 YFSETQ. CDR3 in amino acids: CASRGDRDQPQHF. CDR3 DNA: TGCGCCAGCAGGGGAGATCGGGATCAGCCCCAGCATTTT.

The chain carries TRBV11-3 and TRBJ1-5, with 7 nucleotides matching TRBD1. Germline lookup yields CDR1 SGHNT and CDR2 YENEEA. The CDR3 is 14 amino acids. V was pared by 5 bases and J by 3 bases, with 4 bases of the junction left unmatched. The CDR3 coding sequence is TGTGCCAGCAGCCACACAGGGGTCAATCAGCCCCAGCATTTT. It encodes CASSHTGVNQPQHF.

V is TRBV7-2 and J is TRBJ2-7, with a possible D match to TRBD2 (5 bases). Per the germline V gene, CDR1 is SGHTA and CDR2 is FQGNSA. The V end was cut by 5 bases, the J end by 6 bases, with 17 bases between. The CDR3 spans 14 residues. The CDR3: CASSLSGSEIEQYF. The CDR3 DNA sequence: TGTGCCAGCAGCCTCAGCGGTAGCGAGATCGAGCAGTACTTC.

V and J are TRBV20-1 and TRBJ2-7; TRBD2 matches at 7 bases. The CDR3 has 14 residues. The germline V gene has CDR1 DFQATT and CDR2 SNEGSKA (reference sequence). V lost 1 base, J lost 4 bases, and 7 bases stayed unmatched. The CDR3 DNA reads TGCAGTGCTAGAGGCGGCGGGAGCGGGTACGAGCAGTACTTC. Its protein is CSARGGGSGYEQYF.

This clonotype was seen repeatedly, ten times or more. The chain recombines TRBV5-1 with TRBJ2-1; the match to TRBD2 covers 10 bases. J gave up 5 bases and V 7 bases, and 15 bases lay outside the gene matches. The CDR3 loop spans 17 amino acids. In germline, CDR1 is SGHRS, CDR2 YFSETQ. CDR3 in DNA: TGCGCCAGCGACCCGGGACTAGCGACTCGGACGGACAATGAGCAGTTCTTC. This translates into CASDPGLATRTDNEQFF.

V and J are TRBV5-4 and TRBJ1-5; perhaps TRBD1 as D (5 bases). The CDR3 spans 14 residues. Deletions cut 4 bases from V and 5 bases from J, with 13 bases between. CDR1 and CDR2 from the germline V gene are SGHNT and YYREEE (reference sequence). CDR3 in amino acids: CASSPGVDDQPQHF. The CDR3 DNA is TGTGCCAGCAGCCCGGGGGTAGACGATCAGCCCCAGCATTTT.

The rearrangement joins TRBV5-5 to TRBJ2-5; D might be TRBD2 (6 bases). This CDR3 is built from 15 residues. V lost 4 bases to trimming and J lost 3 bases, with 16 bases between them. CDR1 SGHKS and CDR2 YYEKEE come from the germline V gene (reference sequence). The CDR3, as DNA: TGTGCCAGCAGCCAGAGGGCGGGAAATGAAGAGACCCAGTACTTC. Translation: CASSQRAGNEETQYF.

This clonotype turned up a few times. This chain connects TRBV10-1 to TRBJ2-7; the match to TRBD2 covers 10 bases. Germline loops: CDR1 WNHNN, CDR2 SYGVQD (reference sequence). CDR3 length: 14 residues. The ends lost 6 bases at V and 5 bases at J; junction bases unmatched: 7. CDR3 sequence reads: CASRAGGPADEQYF. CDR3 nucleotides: TGCGCCAGCAGAGCGGGAGGGCCTGCGGACGAGCAGTACTTC.

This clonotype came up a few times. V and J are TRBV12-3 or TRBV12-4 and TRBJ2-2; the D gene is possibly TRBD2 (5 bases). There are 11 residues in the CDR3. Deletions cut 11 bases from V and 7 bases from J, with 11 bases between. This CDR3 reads CAPRAVGELFF. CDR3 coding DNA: TGTGCCCCGAGGGCTGTCGGGGAGCTGTTTTTT.

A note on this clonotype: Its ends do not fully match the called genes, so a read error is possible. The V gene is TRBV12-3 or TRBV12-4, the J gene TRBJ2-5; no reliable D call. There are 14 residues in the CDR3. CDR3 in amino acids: CASSLVDYQETQYF. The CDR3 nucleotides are TGTGCCAGCAGCTTAGTCGACTACCAAGAGACCCAGTACTTC.

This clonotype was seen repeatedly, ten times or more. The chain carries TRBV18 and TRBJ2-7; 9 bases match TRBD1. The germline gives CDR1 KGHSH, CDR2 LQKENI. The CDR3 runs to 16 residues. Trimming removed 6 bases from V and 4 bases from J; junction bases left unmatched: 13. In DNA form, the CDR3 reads TGTGCCAGCTCCCAAACACGATTGGACAGGGGTTACGAGCAGTACTTC. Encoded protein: CASSQTRLDRGYEQYF.

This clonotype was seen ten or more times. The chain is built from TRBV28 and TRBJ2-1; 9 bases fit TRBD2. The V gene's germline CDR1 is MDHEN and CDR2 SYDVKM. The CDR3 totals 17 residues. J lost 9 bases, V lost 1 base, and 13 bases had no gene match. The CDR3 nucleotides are TGTGCCAGCAGTTTATCCACCCCGGGACTAGCTCTCTCTGAGCAGTTCTTC. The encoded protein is CASSLSTPGLALSEQFF.

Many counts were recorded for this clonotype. The CDR3 sequence: CASSSSGQGLDTQYF. The CDR3 nucleotides read TGCGCCAGCAGCTCGTCCGGACAGGGGCTTGATACGCAGTATTTT. This chain connects TRBV5-1 to TRBJ2-3, with 9 positions matching TRBD1. Germline trimming cut 3 bases from V and 6 bases from J; bases unmatched to any gene: 8. The CDR3 totals 15 residues. Germline CDR1 is SGHRS and CDR2 is YFSETQ.

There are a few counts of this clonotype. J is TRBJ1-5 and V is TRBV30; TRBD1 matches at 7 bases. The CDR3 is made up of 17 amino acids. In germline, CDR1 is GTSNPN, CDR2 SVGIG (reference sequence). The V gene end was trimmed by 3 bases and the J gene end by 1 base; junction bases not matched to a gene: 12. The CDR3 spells CAWSPPSLGQSNQPQHF. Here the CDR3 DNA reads TGTGCCTGGAGCCCCCCCTCCCTGGGACAGAGCAATCAGCCCCAGCATTTT.

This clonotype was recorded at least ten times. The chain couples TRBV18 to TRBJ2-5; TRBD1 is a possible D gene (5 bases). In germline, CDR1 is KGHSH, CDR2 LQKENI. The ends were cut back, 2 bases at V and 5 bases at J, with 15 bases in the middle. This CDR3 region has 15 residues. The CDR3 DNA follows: TGTGCCAGCTCACCAGTCAGGGTTTCTCACGAGACCCAGTACTTC. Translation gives CASSPVRVSHETQYF.

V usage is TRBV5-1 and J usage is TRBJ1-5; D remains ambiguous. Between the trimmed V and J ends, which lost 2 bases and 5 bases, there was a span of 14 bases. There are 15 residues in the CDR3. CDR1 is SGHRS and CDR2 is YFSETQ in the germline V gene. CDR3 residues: CASSFGPGSYQPQHF. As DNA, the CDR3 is TGCGCCAGCAGCTTTGGGCCAGGATCGTATCAGCCCCAGCATTTT.

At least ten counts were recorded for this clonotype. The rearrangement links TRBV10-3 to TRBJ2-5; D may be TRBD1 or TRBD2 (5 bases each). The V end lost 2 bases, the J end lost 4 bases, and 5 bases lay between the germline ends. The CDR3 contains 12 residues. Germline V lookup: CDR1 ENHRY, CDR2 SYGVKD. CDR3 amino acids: CAISEGGETQYF. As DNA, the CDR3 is TGTGCCATCAGTGAGGGGGGAGAGACCCAGTACTTC.

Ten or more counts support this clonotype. CDR3 DNA: TGTGCCAGCAGCTTAGCTACCGCCTACGAGCAGTACTTC. This gives the protein CASSLATAYEQYF. V gene TRBV7-2 combines with J gene TRBJ2-7, with D hard to call. The V gene lost 0 bases and the J gene lost 2 bases, with 5 bases spanning the gap. The CDR3 has 13 amino acids. The germline CDR1 and CDR2 sequences are SGHTA and FQGNSA.

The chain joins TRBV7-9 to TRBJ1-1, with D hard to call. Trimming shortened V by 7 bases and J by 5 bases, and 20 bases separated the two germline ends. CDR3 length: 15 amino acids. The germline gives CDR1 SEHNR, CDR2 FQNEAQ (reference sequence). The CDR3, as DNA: TGTGCCAGCACCCCCCAGGATGGGGATCGGACTGAAGCTTTCTTT. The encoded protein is CASTPQDGDRTEAFF.

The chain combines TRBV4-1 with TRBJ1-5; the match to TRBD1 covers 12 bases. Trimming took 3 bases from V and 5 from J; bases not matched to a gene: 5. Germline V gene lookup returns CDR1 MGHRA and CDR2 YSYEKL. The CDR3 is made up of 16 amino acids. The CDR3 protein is CASSHPGQGAYQPQHF. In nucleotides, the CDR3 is TGCGCCAGCAGCCATCCGGGACAGGGGGCCTATCAGCCCCAGCATTTT.

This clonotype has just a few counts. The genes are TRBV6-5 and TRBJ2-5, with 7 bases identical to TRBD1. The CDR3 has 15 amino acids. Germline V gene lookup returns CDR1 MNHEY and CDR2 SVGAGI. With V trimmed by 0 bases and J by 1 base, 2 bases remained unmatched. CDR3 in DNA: TGTGCCAGCAGTTACTCGACAGGGTCCCAAGAGACCCAGTACTTC. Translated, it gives CASSYSTGSQETQYF.